This TCR beta chain was sequenced in a study of blood T cell repertoires in COVID-19. About the research overall: Samples came from the United States, Italy and Spain, spanning acute and convalescent COVID-19.

In the original processing: Cell counts per sample came from amplifying reference gene primers. The assay was immunoSEQ multiplex PCR, and TCRdb's table has in-frame clones only and misses some. From that table come the V and J calls and clone size; the DNA was used to work out D and trimming. The table has some 40,000 clones, roughly 87% seen once; the top ten hold 20% to 25%. Trimming cost V 4 bases and J 5 bases; bases outside gene matches: 9. Germline loops: CDR1 SGHDT, CDR2 YYEEEE. This CDR3 comprises 15 residues. This receptor was identified in a man in his sixties with acute or convalescent COVID-19. The rearrangement uses TRBV5-6 and TRBJ2-5; 9 bases map to TRBD1. Sample: peripheral blood. The CDR3 DNA reads TGTGCCAGCAGCATCGGACAGGGGAGGACGGAGACCCAGTACTTC. It yields the protein CASSIGQGRTETQYF.